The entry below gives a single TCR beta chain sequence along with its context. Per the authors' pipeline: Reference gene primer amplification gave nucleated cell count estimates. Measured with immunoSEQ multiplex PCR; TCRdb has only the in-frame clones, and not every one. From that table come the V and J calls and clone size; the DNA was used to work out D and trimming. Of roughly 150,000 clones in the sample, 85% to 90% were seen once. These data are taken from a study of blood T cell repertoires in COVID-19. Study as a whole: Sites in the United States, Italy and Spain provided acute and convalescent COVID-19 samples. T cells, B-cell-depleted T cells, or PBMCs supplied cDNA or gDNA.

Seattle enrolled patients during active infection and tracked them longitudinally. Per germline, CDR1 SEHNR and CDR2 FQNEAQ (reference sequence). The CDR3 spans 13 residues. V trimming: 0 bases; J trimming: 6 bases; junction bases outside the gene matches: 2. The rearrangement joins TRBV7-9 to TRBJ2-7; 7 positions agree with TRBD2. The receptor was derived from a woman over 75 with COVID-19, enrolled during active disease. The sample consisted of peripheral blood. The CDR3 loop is CASSLAGGSEQYF. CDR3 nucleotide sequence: TGTGCCAGCAGCTTAGCGGGAGGGAGCGAGCAGTACTTC.